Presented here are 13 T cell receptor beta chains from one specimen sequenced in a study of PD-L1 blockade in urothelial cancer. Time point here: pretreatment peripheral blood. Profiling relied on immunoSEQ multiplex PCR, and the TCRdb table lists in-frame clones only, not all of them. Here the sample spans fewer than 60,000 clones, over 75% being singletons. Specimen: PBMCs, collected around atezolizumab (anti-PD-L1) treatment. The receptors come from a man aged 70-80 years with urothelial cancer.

CDR3: CASSYAGGYEQYF. As DNA, the CDR3 is TGTGCCAGCAGTTACGCGGGCGGGTACGAGCAGTACTTC. The rearrangement joins TRBV6-6 to TRBJ2-7, with D possibly matching TRBD2 (5 bases). This CDR3 is built from 13 residues. Germline CDR1 MNHNY, CDR2 SVGAGI (reference sequence). Trimming pared 2 bases from V and 4 bases from J, leaving 9 bases between.

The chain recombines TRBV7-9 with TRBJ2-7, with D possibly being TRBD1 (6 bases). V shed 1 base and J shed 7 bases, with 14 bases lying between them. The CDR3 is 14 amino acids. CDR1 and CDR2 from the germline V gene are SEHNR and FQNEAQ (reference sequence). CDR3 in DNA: TGTGCCAGCAGCTTAGATCTGGGGGCAAGGGAGCAGTACTTC. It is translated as CASSLDLGAREQYF. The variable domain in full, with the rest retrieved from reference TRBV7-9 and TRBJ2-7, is DTGVSQNPRHKITKRGQNVTFRCDPISEHNRLYWYRQTLGQGPEFLTYFQNEAQLEKSRLLSDRFSAERPKGSFSTLEIQRTEQGDSAMYLCASSLDLGAREQYFGPGTRLTVT.

The DNA for the CDR3 is TGTGCCAGCAGTTACAGGGTAGGCTACGAGCAGTACTTC. Translation: CASSYRVGYEQYF. The V and J genes are TRBV27 and TRBJ2-7; D is perhaps TRBD1 (6 bases). This CDR3 is built from 13 residues. Germline V gene sequence: CDR1 MNHEY, CDR2 SMNVEV (reference sequence). Deletions cut 4 bases from V and 3 bases from J, with 10 bases between.

The CDR3 coding sequence is TGCGCCAGCAGCCTCTCAGGGGCGGGGGAGCTGTTTTTT. It codes for CASSLSGAGELFF. This rearrangement joins TRBV5-1 to TRBJ2-2; possibly TRBD1 for D (6 bases). Germline V lookup: CDR1 SGHRS, CDR2 YFSETQ. V lost 4 bases to trimming and J lost 8 bases, with 12 bases between them. This CDR3 has 13 amino acids.

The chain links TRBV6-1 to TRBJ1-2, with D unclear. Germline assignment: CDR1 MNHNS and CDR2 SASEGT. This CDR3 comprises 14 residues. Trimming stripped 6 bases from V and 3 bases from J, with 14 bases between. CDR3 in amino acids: CASRIGQDDYGYTF. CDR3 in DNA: TGTGCCAGCAGGATAGGTCAGGATGACTATGGCTACACCTTC.

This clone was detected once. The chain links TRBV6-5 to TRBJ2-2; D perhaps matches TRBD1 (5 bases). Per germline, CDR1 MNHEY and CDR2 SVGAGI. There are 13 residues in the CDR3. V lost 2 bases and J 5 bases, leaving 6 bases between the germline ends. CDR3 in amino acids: CASSYRQTGELFF. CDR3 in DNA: TGTGCCAGCAGTTACCGACAGACCGGGGAGCTGTTTTTT.

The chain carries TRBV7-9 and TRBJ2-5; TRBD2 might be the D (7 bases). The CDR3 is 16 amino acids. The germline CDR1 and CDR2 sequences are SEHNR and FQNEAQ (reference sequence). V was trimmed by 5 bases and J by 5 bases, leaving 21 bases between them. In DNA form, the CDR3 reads TGTGCCAGCAGCCCCGGTACAGGGCAGGGAGGGGAGACCCAGTACTTC. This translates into CASSPGTGQGGETQYF.

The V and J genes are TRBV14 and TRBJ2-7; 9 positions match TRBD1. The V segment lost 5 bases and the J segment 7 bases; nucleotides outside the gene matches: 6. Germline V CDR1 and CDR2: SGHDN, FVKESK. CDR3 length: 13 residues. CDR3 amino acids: CASSTRQGGEQYF. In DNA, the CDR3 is TGTGCCAGCAGCACCCGACAGGGGGGGGAGCAGTACTTC.

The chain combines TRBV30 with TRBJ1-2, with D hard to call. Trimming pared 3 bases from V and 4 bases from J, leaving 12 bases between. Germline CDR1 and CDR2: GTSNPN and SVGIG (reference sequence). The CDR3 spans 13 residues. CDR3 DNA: TGTGCCTGGAGGGTCGGAGTCCTCTATGGCTACACCTTC. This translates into CAWRVGVLYGYTF.

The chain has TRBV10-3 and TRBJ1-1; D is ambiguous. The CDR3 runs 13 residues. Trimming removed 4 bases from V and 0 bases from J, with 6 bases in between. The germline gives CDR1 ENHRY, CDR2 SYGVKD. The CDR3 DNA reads TGTGCCATCAGTGTTTCTATGAACACTGAAGCTTTCTTT. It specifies CAISVSMNTEAFF.

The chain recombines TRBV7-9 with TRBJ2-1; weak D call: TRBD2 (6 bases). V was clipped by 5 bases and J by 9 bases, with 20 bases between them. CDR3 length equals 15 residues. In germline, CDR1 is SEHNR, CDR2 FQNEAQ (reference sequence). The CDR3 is CASSTPPGSYGEQFF. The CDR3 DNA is TGTGCCAGCAGCACGCCCCCCGGGAGCTATGGTGAGCAGTTCTTC.

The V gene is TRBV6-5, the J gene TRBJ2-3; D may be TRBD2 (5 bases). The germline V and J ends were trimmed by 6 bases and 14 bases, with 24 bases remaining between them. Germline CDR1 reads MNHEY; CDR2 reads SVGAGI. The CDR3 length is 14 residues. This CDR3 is CASRDSGVLRYAYF. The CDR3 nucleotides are TGTGCCAGCAGGGATTCCGGGGTTCTCAGATACGCGTATTTT.

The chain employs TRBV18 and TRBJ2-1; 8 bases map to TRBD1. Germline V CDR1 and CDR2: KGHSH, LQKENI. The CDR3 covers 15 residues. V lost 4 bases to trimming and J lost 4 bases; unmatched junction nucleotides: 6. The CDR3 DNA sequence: TGTGCCAGCTCACAAGGGACAGGTCAATACAATGAGCAGTTCTTC. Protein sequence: CASSQGTGQYNEQFF. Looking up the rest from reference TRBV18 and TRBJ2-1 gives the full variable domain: NAGVMQNPRHLVRRRGQEARLRCSPMKGHSHVYWYRQLPEEGLKFMVYLQKENIIDESGMPKERFSAEFPKEGPSILRIQQVVRGDSAAYFCASSQGTGQYNEQFFGPGTRLTVL.